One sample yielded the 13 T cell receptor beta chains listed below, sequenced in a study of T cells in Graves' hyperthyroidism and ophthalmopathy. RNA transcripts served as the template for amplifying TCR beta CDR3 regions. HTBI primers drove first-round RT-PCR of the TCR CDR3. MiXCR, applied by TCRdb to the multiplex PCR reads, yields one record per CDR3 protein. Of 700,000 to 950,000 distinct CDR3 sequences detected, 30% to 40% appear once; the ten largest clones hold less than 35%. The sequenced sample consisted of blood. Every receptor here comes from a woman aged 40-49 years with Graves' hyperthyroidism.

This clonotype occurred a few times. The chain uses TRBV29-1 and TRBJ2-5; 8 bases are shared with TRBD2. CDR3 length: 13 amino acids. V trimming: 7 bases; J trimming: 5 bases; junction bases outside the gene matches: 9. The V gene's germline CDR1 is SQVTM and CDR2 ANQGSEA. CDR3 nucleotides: TGCAGCGCGGGGGGGGGACTGGGGGAGACCCAGTACTTC. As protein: CSAGGGLGETQYF.

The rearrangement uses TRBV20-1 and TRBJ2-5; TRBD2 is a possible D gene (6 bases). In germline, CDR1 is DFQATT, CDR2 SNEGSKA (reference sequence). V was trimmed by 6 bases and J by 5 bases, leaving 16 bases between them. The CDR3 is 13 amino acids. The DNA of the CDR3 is TGCAGTGCCAGCAGCTTGGAGGGGGAGACCCAGTACTTC. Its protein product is CSASSLEGETQYF.

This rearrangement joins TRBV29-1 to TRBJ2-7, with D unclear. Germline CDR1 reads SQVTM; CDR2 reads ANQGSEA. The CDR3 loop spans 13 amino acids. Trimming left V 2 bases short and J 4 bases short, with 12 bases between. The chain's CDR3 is CSVEIASSYEQYF. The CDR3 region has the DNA TGCAGCGTTGAAATAGCTTCATCGTACGAGCAGTACTTC.

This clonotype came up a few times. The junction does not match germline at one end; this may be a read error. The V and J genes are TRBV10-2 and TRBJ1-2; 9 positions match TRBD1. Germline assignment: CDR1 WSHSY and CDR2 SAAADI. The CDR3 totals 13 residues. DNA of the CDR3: TGTGCCAGCAGGCTTGGACAGGGGAGAGGCTACACCTTC. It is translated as CASRLGQGRGYTF.

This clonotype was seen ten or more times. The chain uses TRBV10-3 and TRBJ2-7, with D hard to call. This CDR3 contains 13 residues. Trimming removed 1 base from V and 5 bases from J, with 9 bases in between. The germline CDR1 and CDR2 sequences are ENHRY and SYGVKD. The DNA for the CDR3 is TGTGCCATCAGTGAGTACCGGTCCGACGAGCAGTACTTC. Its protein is CAISEYRSDEQYF.

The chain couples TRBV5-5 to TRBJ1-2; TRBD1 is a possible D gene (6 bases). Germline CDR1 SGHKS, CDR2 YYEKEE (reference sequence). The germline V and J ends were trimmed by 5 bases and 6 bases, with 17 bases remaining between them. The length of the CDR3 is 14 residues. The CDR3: CASRSATGTHGYTF. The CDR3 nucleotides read TGTGCCAGCAGGAGCGCCACAGGGACTCATGGCTACACCTTC. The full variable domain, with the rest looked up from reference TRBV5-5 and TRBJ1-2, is DAGVTQSPTHLIKTRGQQVTLRCSPISGHKSVSWYQQVLGQGPQFIFQYYEKEERGRGNFPDRFSARQFPNYSSELNVNALLLGDSALYLCASRSATGTHGYTFGSGTRLTVV.

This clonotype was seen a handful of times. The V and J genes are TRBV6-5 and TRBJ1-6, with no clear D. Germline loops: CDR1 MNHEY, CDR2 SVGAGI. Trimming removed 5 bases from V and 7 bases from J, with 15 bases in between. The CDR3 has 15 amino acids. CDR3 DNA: TGTGCCAGCAGTGAAGTGGTAGGGCTCAATTCACCCCTCCACTTT. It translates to CASSEVVGLNSPLHF.

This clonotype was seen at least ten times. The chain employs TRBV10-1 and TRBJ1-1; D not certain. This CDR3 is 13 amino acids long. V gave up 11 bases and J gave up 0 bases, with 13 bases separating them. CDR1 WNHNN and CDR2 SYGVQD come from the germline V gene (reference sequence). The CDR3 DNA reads TGCGCCCGCCTTGAAGAAATGAACACTGAAGCTTTCTTT. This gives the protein CARLEEMNTEAFF.

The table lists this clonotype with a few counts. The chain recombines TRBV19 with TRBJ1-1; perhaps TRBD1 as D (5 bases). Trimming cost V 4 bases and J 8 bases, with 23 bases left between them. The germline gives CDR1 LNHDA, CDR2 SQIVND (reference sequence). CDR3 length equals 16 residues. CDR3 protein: CASSTSRGRVKREAFF. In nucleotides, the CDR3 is TGTGCCAGTAGTACAAGTCGGGGACGGGTGAAAAGAGAAGCTTTCTTT.

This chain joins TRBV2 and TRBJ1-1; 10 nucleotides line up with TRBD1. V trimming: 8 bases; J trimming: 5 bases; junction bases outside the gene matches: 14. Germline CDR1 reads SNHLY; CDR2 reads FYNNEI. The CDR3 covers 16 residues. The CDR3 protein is CASSPVKRTGGTEAFF. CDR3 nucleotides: TGTGCCAGCTCACCAGTGAAAAGGACAGGGGGAACTGAAGCTTTCTTT.

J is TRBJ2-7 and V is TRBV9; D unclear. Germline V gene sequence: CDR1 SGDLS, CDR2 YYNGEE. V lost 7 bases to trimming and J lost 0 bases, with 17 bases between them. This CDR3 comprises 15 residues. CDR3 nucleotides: TGTGCCAGCTCTCCCGGGCCCCCGGGCTCCTACGAGCAGTACTTC. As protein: CASSPGPPGSYEQYF.

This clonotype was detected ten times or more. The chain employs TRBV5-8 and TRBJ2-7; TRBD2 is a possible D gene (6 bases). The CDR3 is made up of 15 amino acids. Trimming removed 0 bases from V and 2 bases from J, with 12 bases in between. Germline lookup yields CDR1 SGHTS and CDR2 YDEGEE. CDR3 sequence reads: CASSLGGAHPYEQYF. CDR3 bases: TGTGCCAGCAGCTTGGGCGGGGCCCACCCCTACGAGCAGTACTTC.

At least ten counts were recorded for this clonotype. Here the CDR3 reads CSASREEQYF. CDR3 in DNA: TGCAGTGCTAGCCGGGAAGAGCAGTACTTC. The genes are TRBV20-1 and TRBJ2-7; D may be TRBD2 (5 bases). Germline V CDR1 and CDR2: DFQATT, SNEGSKA (reference sequence). The CDR3 is 10 residues long. The V end was cut by 3 bases, the J end by 7 bases, with 7 bases between.